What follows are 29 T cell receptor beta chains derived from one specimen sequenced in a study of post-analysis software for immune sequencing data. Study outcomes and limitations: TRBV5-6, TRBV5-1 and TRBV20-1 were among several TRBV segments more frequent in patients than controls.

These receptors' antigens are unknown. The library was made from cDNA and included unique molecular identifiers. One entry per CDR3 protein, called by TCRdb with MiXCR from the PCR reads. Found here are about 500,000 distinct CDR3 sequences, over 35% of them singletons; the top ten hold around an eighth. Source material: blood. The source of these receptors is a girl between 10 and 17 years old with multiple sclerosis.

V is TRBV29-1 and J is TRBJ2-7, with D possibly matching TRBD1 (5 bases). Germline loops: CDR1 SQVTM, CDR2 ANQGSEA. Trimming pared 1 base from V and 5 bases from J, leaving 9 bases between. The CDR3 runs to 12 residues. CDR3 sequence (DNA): TGCAGCGTTGAAGTGGGGCGAGACGAGCAGTACTTC. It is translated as CSVEVGRDEQYF.

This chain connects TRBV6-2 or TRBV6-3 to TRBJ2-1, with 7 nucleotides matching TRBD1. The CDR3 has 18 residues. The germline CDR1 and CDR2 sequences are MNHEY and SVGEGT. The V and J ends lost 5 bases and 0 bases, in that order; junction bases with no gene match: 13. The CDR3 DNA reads TGTGCCAGCAGTCGGATGGGACAGTTTTTGAGCTCCTACAATGAGCAGTTCTTC. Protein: CASSRMGQFLSSYNEQFF.

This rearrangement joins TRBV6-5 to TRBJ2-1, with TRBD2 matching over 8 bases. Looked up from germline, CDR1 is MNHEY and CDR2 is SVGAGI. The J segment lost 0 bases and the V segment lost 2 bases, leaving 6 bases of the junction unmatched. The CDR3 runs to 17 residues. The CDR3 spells CASSYNSGLGSYNEQFF. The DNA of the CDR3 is TGTGCCAGCAGTTACAACTCGGGACTAGGCTCCTACAATGAGCAGTTCTTC.

The CDR3 loop is CASSFSLAHREEQYF. As DNA, the CDR3 is TGCGCCAGCAGCTTTTCTCTAGCGCACCGGGAGGAGCAGTACTTC. This chain connects TRBV5-1 to TRBJ2-7, with D tentatively TRBD2 (6 bases). The CDR3 has 15 amino acids. V was shortened by 2 bases and J by 7 bases, with 19 bases between the two germline ends. Germline V gene lookup returns CDR1 SGHRS and CDR2 YFSETQ.

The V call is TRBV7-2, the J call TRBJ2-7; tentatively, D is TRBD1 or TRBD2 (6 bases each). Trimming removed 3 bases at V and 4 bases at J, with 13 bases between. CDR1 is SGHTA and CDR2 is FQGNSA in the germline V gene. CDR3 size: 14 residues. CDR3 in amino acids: CASSFRRGSYEQYF. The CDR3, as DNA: TGTGCCAGCAGCTTTAGGAGGGGGAGTTACGAGCAGTACTTC.

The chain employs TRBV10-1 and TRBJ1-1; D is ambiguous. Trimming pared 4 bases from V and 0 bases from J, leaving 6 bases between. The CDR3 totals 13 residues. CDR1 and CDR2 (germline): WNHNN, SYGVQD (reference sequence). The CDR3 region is CASSADMNTEAFF. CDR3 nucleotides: TGCGCCAGCAGTGCTGACATGAACACTGAAGCTTTCTTT.

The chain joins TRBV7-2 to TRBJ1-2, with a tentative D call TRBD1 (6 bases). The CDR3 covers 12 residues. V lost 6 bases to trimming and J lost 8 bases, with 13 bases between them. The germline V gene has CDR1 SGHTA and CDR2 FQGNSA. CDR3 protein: CASRITGSGYTF. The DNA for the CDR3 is TGTGCCAGCAGAATCACAGGGTCCGGCTACACCTTC.

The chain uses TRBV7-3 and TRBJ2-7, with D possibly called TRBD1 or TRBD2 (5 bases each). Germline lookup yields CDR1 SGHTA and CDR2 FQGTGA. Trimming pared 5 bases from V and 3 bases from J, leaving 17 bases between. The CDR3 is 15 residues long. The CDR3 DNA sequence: TGTGCCAGCAGCCCAAATGGGGGTTCGGGCTACGAGCAGTACTTC. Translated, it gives CASSPNGGSGYEQYF.

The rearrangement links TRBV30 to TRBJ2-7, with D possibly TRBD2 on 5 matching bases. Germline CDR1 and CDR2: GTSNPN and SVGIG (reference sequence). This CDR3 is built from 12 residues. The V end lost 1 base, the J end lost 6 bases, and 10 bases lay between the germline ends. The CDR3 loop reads CAWSALGGEQYF. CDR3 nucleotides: TGTGCCTGGAGTGCCCTCGGAGGCGAGCAGTACTTC.

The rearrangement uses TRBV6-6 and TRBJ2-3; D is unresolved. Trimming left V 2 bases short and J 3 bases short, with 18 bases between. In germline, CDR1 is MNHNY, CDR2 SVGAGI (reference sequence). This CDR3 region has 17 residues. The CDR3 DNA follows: TGTGCCAGCAGTTACCCCTCGGGTGGGATCTATACAGATACGCAGTATTTT. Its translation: CASSYPSGGIYTDTQYF.

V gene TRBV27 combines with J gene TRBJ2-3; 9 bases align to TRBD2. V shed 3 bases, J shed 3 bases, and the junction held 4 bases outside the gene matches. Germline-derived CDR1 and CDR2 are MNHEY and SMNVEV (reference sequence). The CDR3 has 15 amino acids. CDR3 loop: CASSFSSGRTDTQYF. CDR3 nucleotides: TGTGCCAGCAGTTTTTCGAGCGGGAGGACAGATACGCAGTATTTT.

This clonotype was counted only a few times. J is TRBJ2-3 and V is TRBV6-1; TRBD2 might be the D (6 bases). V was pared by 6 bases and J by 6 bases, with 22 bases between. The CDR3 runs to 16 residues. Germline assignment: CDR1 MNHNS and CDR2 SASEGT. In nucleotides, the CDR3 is TGTGCCAGCAGCGAGTTAGCGGTCAGAGCGGCCGATACGCAGTATTTT. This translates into CASSELAVRAADTQYF.

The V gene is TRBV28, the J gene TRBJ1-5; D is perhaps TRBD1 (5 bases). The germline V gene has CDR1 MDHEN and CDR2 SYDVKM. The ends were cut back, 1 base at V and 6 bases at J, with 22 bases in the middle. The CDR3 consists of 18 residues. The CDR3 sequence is CASSLSLRPLKGRQPQHF. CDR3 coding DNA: TGTGCCAGCAGTTTATCTCTAAGGCCGTTGAAGGGACGTCAGCCCCAGCATTTT.

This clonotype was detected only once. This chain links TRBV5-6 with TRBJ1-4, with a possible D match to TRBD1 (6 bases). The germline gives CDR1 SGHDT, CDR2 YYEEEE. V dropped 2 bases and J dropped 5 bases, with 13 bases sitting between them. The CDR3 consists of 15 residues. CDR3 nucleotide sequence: TGTGCCAGCAGCTTCATAAGGGGGGCGAATGAAAAACTGTTTTTT. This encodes CASSFIRGANEKLFF.

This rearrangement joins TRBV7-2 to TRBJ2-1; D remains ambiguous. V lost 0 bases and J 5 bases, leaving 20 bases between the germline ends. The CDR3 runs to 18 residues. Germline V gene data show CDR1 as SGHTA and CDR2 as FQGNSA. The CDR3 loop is CASSLAAATSAIDNEQFF. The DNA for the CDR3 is TGTGCCAGCAGCTTAGCCGCAGCGACGAGCGCCATAGACAATGAGCAGTTCTTC.

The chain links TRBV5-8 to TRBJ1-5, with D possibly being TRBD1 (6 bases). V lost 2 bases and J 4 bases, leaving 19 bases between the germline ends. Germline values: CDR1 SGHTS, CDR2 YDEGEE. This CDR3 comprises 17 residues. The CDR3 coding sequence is TGTGCCAGCAGCTTTGTACATGGCAGGGGTAGAAATCAGCCCCAGCATTTT. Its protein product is CASSFVHGRGRNQPQHF.

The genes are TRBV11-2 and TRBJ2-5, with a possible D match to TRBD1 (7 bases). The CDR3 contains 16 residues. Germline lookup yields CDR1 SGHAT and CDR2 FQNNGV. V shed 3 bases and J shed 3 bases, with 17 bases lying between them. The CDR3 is CASSLEAGGKKETQYF. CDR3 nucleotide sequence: TGTGCCAGCAGCTTGGAGGCAGGGGGGAAAAAAGAGACCCAGTACTTC.

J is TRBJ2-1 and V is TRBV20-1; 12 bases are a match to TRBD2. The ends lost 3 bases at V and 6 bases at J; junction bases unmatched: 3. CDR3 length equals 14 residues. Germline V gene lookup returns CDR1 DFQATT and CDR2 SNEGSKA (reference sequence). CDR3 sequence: CSASPLAGGNEQFF. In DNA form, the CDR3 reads TGCAGTGCTAGCCCACTAGCGGGAGGCAATGAGCAGTTCTTC.

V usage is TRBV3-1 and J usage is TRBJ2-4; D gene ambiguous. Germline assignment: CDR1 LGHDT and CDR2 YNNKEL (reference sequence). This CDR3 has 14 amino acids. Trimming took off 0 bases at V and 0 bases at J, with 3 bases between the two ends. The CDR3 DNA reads TGTGCCAGCAGCCAAGAGATAGCCAAAAACATTCAGTACTTC. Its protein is CASSQEIAKNIQYF.

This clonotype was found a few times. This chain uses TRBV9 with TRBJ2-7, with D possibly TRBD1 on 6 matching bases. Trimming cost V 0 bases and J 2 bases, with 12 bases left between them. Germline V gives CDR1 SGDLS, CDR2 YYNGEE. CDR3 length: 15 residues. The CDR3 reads CASSVALDSPYEQYF. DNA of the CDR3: TGTGCCAGCAGCGTAGCTTTGGACAGCCCCTACGAGCAGTACTTC.

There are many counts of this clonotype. The CDR3: CASSPGQGSNGYTF. The CDR3 DNA reads as TGCGCCAGCAGCCCGGGACAGGGATCTAACGGCTACACCTTC. The genes are TRBV5-1 and TRBJ1-2; TRBD1 matches at 9 bases. J gave up 8 bases and V 4 bases, and 9 bases lay outside the gene matches. The germline V gene has CDR1 SGHRS and CDR2 YFSETQ. The CDR3 is 14 amino acids.

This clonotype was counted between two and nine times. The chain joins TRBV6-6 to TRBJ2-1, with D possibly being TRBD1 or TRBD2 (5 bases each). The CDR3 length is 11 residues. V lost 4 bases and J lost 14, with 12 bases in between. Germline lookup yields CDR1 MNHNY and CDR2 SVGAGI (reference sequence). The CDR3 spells CASSWERGKFF. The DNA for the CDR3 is TGTGCCAGCAGTTGGGAGAGGGGTAAGTTCTTC.

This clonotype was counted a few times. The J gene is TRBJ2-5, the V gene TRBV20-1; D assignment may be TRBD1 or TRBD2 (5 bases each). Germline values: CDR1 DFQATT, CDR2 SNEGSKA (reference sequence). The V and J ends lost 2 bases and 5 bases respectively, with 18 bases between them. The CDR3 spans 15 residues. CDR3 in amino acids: CSARTLGTMEETQYF. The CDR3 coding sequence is TGCAGTGCTAGAACCCTCGGGACGATGGAGGAGACCCAGTACTTC.

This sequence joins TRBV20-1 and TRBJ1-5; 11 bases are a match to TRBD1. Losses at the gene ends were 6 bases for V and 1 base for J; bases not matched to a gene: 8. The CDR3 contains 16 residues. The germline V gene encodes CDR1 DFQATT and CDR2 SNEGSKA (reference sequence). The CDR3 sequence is CSAGDRGVRSNQPQHF. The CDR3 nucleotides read TGCAGTGCGGGGGACAGGGGGGTCAGAAGCAATCAGCCCCAGCATTTT.

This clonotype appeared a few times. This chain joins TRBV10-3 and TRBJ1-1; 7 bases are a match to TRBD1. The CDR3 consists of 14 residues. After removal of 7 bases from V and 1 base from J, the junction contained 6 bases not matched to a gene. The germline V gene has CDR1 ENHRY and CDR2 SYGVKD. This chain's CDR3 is CAIKQGIENTEAFF. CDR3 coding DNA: TGTGCCATCAAACAGGGGATCGAGAACACTGAAGCTTTCTTT.

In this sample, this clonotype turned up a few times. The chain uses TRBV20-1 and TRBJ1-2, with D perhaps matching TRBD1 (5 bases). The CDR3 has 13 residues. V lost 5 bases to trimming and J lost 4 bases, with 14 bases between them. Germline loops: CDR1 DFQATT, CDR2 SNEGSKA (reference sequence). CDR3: CSAAGQGTYGYTF. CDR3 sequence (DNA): TGCAGTGCTGCCGGACAAGGAACCTATGGCTACACCTTC.

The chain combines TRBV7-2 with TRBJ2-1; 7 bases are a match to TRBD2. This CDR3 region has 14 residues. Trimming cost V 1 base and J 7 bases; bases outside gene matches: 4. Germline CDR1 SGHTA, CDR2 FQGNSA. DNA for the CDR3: TGTGCCAGCAGCTTAGGCGGGAGTAAGAATGAGCAGTTCTTC. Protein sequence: CASSLGGSKNEQFF.

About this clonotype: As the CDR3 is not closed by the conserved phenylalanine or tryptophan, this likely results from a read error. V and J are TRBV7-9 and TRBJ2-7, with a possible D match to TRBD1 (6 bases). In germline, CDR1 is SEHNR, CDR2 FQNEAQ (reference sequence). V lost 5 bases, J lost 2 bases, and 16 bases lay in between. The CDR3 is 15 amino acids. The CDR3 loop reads CASSPPTDRPYEQYC. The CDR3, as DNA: TGTGCCAGCAGCCCCCCTACAGACAGGCCCTACGAGCAGTACTGC.

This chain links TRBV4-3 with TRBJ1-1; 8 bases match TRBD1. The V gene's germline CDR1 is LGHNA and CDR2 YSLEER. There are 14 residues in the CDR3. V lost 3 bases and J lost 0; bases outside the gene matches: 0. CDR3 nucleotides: TGCGCCAGCAGCCAGGACAGGGTGAACACTGAAGCTTTCTTT. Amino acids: CASSQDRVNTEAFF.